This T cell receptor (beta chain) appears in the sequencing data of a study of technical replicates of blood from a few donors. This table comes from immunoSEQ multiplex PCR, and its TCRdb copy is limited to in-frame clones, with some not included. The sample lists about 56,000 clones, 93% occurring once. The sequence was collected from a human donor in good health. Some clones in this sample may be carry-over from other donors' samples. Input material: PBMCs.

The CDR3 sequence is CASSRLTGADTQYF. Here the CDR3 DNA reads TGTGCCAGCAGCCGATTGACAGGGGCAGATACGCAGTATTTT. V gene TRBV5-6 combines with J gene TRBJ2-3; 8 bases match TRBD1. The CDR3 totals 14 residues. In germline, CDR1 is SGHDT, CDR2 YYEEEE. Losses at the gene ends were 4 bases for V and 4 bases for J; bases not matched to a gene: 5.